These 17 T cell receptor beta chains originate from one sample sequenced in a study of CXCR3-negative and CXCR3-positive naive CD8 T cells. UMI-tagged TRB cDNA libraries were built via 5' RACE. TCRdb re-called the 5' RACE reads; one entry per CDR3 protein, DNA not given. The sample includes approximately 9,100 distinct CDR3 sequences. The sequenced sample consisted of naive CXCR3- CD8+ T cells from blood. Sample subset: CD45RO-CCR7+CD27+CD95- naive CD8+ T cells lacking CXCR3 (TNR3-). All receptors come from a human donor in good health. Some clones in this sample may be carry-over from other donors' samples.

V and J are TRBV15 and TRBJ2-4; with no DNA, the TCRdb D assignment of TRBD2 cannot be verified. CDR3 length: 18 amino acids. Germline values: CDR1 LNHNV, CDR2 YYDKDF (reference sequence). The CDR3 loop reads CATSGGIREGIAKNIQYF. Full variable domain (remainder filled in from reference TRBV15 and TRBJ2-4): DAMVIQNPRYQVTQFGKPVTLSCSQTLNHNVMYWYQQKSSQAPKLLFHYYDKDFNNEADTPDNFQSRRPNTSFCFLDIRSPGLGDTAMYLCATSGGIREGIAKNIQYFGAGTRLSVL.

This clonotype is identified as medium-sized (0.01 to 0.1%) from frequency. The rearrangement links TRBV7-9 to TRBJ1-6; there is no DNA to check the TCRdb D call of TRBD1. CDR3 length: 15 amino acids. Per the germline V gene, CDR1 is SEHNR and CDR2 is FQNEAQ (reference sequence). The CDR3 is CASTLPGQLNSPLHF.

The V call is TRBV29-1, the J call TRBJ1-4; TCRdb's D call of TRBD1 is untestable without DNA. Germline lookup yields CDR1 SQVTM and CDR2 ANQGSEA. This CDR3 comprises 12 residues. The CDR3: CSVVSLDEKLFF.

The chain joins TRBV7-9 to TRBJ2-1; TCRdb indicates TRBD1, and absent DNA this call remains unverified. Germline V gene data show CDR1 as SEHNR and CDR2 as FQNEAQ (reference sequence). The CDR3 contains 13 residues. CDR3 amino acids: CASSVGTPNEQFF. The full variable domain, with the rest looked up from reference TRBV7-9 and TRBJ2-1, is DTGVSQNPRHKITKRGQNVTFRCDPISEHNRLYWYRQTLGQGPEFLTYFQNEAQLEKSRLLSDRFSAERPKGSFSTLEIQRTEQGDSAMYLCASSVGTPNEQFFGPGTRLTVL.

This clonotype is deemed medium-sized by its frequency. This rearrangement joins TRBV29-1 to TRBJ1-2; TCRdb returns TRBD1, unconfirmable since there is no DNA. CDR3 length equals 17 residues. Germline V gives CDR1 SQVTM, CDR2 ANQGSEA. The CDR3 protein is CSVEGPGTGGLSYGYTF.

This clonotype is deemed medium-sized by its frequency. CDR3 amino acids: CASSSGLAGGIEQFF. The gene calls are TRBV4-2 and TRBJ2-1; TCRdb names TRBD2, which stays unverified in the absence of DNA. The CDR3 loop spans 15 amino acids. Germline V gene sequence: CDR1 LGHNA, CDR2 YNFKEQ.

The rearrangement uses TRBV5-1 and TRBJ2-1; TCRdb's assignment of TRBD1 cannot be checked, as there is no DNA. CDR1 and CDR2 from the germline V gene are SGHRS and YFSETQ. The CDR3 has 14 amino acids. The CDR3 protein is CASTPLSSLDEQFF. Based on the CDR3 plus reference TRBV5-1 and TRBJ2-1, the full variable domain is KAGVTQTPRYLIKTRGQQVTLSCSPISGHRSVSWYQQTPGQGLQFLFEYFSETQRNKGNFPGRFSGRQFSNSRSEMNVSTLELGDSALYLCASTPLSSLDEQFFGPGTRLTVL.

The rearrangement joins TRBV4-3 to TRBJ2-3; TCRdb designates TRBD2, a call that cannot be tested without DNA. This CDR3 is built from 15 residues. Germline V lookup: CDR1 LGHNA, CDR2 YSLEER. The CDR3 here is CASSQDERSTDTQYF.

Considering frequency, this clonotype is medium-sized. Here the CDR3 reads CSVGDGATNEKLFF. J is TRBJ1-4 and V is TRBV29-1; TCRdb reports TRBD1, a call that lacks DNA to check it against. The CDR3 runs 14 residues. Germline V gene lookup returns CDR1 SQVTM and CDR2 ANQGSEA.

This chain's CDR3 is CSARGDSNQPQHF. The gene calls are TRBV20-1 and TRBJ1-5; TCRdb reports TRBD1, a call that lacks DNA to check it against. The germline CDR1 and CDR2 sequences are DFQATT and SNEGSKA (reference sequence). This CDR3 has 13 residues.

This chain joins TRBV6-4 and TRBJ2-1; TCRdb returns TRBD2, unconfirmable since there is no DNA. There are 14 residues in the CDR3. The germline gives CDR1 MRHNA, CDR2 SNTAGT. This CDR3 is CASSPRTSRNEQFF.

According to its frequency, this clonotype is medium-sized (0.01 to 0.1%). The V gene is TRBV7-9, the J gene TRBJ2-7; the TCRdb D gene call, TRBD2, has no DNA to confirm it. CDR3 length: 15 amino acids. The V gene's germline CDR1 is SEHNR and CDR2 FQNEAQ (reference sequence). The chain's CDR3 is CASKLAGGLGYEQYF.

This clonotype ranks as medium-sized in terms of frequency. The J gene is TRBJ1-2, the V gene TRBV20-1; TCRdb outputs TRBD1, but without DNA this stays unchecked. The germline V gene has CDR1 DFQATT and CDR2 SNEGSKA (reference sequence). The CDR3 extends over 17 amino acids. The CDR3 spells CSARAYDPGWTNYGYTF.

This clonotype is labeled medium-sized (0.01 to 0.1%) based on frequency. CDR3 region: CATSTRGSLGETQYF. The V gene is TRBV15, the J gene TRBJ2-5; as DNA is missing, the TRBD1 call by TCRdb cannot be tested. Germline CDR1 and CDR2: LNHNV and YYDKDF (reference sequence). The CDR3 has 15 amino acids. The full variable domain, in which reference TRBV15 and TRBJ2-5 provide the parts outside the CDR3, is DAMVIQNPRYQVTQFGKPVTLSCSQTLNHNVMYWYQQKSSQAPKLLFHYYDKDFNNEADTPDNFQSRRPNTSFCFLDIRSPGLGDTAMYLCATSTRGSLGETQYFGPGTRLLVL.

CDR3 in amino acids: CASSQAASNNEQFF. The rearrangement links TRBV4-1 to TRBJ2-1. The CDR3 length is 14 residues. The germline V gene has CDR1 MGHRA and CDR2 YSYEKL.

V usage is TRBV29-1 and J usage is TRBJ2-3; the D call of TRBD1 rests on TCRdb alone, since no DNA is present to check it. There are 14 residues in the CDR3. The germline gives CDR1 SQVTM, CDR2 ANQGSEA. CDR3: CSGKGHSSADTQYF.

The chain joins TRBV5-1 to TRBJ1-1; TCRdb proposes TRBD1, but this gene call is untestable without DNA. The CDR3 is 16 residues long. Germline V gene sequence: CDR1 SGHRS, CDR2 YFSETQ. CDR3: CASSLGNRASNTEAFF.